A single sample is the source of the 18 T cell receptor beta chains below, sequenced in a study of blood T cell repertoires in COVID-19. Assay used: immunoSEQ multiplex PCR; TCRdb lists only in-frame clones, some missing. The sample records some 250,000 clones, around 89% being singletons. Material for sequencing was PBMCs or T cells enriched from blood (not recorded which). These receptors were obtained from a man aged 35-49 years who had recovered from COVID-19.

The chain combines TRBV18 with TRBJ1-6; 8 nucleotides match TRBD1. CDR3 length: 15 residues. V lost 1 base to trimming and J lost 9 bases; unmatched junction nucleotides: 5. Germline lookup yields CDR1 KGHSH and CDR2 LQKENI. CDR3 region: CASSPLGQGGSPLHF. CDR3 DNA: TGTGCCAGCTCACCACTAGGACAGGGAGGTTCACCCCTCCACTTT.

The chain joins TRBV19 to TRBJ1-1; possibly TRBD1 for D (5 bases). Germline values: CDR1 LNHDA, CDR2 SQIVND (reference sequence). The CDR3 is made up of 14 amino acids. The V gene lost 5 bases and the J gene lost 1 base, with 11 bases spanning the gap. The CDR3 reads CASSDGHANTEAFF. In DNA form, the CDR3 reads TGTGCCAGTAGTGACGGACACGCGAACACTGAAGCTTTCTTT.

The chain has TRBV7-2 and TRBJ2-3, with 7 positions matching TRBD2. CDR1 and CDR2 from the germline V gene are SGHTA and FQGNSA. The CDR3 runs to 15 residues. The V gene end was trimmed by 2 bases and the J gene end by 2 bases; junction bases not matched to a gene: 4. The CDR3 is CASSLFSGVTDTQYF. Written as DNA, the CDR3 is TGTGCCAGCAGCTTATTCAGCGGGGTCACAGATACGCAGTATTTT.

CDR3 loop: CASSYLGGFLGEQFF. The CDR3 region has the DNA TGTGCCAGCAGTTACTTAGGCGGTTTCCTCGGTGAGCAGTTCTTC. The genes are TRBV6-5 and TRBJ2-1; D is ambiguous. Germline V gives CDR1 MNHEY, CDR2 SVGAGI. Trimming took off 1 base at V and 9 bases at J, with 16 bases between the two ends. The CDR3 runs to 15 residues.

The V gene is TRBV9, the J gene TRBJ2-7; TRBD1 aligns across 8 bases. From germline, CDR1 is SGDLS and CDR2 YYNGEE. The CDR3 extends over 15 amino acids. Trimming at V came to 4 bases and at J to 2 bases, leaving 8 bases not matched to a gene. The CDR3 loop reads CASSPWTGMTYEQYF. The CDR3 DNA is TGTGCCAGCAGCCCCTGGACAGGGATGACCTACGAGCAGTACTTC.

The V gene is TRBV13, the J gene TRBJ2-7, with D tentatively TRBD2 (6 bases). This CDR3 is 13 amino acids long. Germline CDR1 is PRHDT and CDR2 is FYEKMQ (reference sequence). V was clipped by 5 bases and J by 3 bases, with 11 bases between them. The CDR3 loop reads CASSGAGNYEQYF. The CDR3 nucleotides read TGTGCCAGCAGCGGGGCGGGGAACTACGAGCAGTACTTC.

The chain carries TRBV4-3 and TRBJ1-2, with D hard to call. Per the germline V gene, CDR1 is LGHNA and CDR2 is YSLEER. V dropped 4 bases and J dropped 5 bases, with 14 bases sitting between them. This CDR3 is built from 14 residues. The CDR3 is CASSPAEKGYGYTF. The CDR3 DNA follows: TGCGCCAGCAGCCCTGCGGAAAAAGGATATGGCTACACCTTC.

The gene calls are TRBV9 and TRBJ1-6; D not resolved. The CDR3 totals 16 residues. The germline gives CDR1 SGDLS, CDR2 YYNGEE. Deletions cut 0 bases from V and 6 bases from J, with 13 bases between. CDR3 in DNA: TGTGCCAGCAGCGTAGCTCCCGTACTAGTTAATTCACCCCTCCACTTT. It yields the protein CASSVAPVLVNSPLHF.

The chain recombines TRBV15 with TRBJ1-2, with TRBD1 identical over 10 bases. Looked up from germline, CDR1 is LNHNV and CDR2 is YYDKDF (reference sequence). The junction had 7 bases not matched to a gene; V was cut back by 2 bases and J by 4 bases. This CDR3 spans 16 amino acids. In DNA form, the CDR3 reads TGTGCCACCAGCAGATCCCGGGGACAGGGGCGCTATGGCTACACCTTC. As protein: CATSRSRGQGRYGYTF.

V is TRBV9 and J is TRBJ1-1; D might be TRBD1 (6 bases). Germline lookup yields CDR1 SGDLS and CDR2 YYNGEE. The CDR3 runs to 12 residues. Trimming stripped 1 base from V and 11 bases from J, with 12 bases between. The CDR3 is CASSVNQGSAFF. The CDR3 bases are TGTGCCAGCAGCGTAAATCAGGGGTCGGCTTTCTTT.

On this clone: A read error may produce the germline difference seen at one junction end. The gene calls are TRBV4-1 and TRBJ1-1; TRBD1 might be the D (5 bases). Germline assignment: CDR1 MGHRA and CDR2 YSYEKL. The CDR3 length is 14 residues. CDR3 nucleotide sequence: TGCGCCAGCAGCCAAGATCGGGGCAGCGTGGGGGGAACTTTT. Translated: CASSQDRGSVGGTF.

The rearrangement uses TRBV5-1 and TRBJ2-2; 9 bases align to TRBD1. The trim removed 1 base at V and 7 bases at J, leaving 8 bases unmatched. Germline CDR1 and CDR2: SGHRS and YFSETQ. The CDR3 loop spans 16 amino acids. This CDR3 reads CASSLPDRGSDGELFF. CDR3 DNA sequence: TGCGCCAGCAGCTTGCCCGACAGGGGGTCGGACGGGGAGCTGTTTTTT. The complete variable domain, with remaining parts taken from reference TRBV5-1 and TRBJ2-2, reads KAGVTQTPRYLIKTRGQQVTLSCSPISGHRSVSWYQQTPGQGLQFLFEYFSETQRNKGNFPGRFSGRQFSNSRSEMNVSTLELGDSALYLCASSLPDRGSDGELFFGEGSRLTVL.

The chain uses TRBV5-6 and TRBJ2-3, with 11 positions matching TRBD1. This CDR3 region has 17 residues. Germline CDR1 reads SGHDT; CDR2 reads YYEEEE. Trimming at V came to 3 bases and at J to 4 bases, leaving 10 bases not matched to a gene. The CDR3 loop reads CASSSVRRTGGADTQYF. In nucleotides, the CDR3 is TGTGCCAGCAGCTCAGTGAGGCGGACAGGGGGCGCAGATACGCAGTATTTT.

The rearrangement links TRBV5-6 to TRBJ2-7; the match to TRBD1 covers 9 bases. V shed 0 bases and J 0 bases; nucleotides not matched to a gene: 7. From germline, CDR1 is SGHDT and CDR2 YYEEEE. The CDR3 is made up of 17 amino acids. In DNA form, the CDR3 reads TGTGCCAGCAGCTTGGAAGGGACAGGGAAATTCTCCTACGAGCAGTACTTC. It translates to CASSLEGTGKFSYEQYF.

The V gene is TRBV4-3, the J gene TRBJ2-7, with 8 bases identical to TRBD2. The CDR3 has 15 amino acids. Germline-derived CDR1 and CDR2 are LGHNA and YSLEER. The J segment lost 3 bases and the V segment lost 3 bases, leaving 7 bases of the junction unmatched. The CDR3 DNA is TGCGCCAGCAGCCAGTCTGCGGGAGGAGACTACGAGCAGTACTTC. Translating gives CASSQSAGGDYEQYF.

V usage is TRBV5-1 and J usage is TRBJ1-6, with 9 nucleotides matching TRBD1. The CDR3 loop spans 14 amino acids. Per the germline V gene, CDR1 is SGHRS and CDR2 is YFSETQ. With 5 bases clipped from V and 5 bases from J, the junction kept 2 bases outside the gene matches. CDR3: CASSRDRDNSPLHF. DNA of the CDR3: TGCGCCAGCAGTCGGGACAGGGATAATTCACCCCTCCACTTT.

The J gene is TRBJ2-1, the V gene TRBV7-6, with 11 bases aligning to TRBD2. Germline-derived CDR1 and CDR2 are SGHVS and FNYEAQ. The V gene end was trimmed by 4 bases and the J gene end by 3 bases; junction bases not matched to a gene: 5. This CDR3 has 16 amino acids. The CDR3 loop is CASSSLAGGFYNEQFF. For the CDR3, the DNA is TGTGCCAGCAGCTCCCTAGCGGGGGGCTTCTACAATGAGCAGTTCTTC.

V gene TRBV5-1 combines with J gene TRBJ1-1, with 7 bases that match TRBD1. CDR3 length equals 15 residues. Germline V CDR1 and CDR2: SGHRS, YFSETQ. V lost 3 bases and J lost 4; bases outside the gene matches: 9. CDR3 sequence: CASSSLSGGGTEAFF. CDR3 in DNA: TGCGCCAGCAGCTCCCTGTCAGGGGGAGGCACTGAAGCTTTCTTT.